This section outlines one T cell receptor (beta chain) sequence together with its context. What it binds is unknown. A multiplex PCR was run with 60 Vbeta primers and 13 Jbeta primers. The method was immunoSEQ multiplex PCR; TCRdb's version includes in-frame clones alone and lacks a portion of them. The repertoire holds approximately 180,000 clones, with 75% to 80% as singletons. The data stem from a study of cytomegalovirus exposure and HLA in healthy donors. Study outcomes and limitations: Highly shared sequence variants in one cluster were likely a sequencing artifact. What a later analysis showed was that several of the most significant clusters appeared linked to common viral pathogens. Across donors, most TCRs were seen rarely, yet some public ones were widespread. Indistinguishable V segments, including TRBV6-2 and TRBV6-3, were excluded.

Germline V gene sequence: CDR1 SGHAT, CDR2 FQDESV (reference sequence). The CDR3 extends over 18 amino acids. V trimming: 4 bases; J trimming: 2 bases; junction bases outside the gene matches: 12. The rearrangement uses TRBV11-1 and TRBJ1-4; 8 bases are shared with TRBD1. The clonotype comes from a middle-aged man in good health and CMV-seropositive. Sequenced: PBMCs. The CDR3 sequence is CASSSGTGGTTTNEKLFF. The CDR3 region has the DNA TGTGCCAGCAGCTCAGGGACAGGCGGCACAACTACTAATGAAAAACTGTTTTTT. The full variable domain, with the rest looked up from reference TRBV11-1 and TRBJ1-4, is EAEVAQSPRYKITEKSQAVAFWCDPISGHATLYWYRQILGQGPELLVQFQDESVVDDSQLPKDRFSAERLKGVDSTLKIQPAELGDSAMYLCASSSGTGGTTTNEKLFFGSGTQLSVL.